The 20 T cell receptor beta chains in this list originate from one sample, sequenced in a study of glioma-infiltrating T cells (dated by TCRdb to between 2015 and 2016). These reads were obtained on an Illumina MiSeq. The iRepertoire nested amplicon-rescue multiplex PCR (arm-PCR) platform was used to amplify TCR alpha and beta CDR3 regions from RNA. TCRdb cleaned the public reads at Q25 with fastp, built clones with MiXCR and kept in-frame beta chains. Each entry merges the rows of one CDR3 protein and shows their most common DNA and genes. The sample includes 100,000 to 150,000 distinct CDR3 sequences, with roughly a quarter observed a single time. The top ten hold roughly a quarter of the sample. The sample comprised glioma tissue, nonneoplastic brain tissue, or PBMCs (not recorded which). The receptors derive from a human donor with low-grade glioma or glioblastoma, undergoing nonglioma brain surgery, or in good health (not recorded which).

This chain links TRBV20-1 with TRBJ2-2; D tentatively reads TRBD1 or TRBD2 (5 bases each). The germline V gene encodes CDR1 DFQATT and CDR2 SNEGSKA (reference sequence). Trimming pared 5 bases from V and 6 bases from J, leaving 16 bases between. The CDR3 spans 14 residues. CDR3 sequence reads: CSARRGLGAGELFF. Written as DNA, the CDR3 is TGCAGTGCTCGCCGGGGCCTGGGGGCCGGGGAGCTGTTTTTT.

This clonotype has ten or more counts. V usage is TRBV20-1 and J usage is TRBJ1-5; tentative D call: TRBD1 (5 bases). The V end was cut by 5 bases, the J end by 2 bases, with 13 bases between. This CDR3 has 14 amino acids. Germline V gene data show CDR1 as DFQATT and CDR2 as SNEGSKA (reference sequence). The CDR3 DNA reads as TGCAGTGCTGGGTGGGGGGTTGGCAATCAGCCCCAGCATTTT. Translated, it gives CSAGWGVGNQPQHF.

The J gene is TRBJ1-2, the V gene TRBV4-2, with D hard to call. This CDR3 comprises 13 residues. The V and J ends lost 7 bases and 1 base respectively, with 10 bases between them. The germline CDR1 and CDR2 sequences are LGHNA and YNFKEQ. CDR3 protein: CASKDGRNYGYTF. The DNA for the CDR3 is TGTGCCAGCAAGGATGGACGTAACTATGGCTACACCTTC.

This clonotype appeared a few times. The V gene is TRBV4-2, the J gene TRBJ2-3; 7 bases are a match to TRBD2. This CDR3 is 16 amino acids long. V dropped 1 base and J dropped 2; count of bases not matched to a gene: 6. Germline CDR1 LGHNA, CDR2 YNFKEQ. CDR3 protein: CASSQAERGPTDTQYF. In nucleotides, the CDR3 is TGTGCCAGCAGCCAAGCGGAGCGGGGCCCCACAGATACGCAGTATTTT.

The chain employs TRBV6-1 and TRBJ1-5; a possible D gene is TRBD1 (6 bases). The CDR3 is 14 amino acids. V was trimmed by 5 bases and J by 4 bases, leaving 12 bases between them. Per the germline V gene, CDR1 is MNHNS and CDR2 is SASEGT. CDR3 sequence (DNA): TGTGCCAGCAGTCACACAGGGAAAAATCAGCCCCAGCATTTT. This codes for CASSHTGKNQPQHF.

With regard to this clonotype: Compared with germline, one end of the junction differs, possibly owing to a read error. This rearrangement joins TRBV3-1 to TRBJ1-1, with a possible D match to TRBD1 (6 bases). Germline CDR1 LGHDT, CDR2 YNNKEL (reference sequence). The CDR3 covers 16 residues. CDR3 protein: CASRQEEGRGITEAFF. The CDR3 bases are TGTGCCAGCAGACAAGAAGAAGGGAGGGGGATCACTGAAGCTTTCTTT.

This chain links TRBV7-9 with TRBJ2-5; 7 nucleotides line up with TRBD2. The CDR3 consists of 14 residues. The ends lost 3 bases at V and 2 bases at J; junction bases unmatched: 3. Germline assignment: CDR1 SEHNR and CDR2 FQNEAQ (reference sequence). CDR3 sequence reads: CASSFGTNQETQYF. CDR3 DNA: TGTGCCAGCAGCTTCGGGACTAATCAAGAGACCCAGTACTTC.

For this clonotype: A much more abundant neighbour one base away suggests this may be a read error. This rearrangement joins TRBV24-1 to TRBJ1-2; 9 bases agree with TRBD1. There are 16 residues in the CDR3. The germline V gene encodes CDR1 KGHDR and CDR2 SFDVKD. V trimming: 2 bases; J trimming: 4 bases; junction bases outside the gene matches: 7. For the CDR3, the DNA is TGTGCCACCAGTGATTCGGGGACAGGGTGCATCTATGGCTACACCTTC. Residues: CATSDSGTGCIYGYTF.

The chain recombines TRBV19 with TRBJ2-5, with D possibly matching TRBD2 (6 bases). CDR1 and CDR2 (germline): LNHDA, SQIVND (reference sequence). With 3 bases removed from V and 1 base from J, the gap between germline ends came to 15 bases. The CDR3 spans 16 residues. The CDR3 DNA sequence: TGTGCCAGTAGTATCGGGACCGGGGGAGGCCAAGAGACCCAGTACTTC. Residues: CASSIGTGGGQETQYF. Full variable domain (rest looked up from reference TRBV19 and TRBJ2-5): DGGITQSPKYLFRKEGQNVTLSCEQNLNHDAMYWYRQDPGQGLRLIYYSQIVNDFQKGDIAEGYSVSREKKESFPLTVTSAQKNPTAFYLCASSIGTGGGQETQYFGPGTRLLVL.

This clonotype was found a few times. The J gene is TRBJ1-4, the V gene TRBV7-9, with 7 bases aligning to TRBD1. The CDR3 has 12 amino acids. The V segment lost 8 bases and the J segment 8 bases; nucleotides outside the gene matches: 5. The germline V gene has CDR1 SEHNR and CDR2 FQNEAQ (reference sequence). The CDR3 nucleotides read TGTGCCAGCGAGACAGGGCGGGAAAAACTGTTTTTT. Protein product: CASETGREKLFF.

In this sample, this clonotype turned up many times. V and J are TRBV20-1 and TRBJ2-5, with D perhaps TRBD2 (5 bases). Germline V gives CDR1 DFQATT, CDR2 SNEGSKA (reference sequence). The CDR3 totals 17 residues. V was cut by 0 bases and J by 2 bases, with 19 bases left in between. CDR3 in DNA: TGCAGTGCTAGAGATCTCCCTAGTGCGGGCAAGCAAGAGACCCAGTACTTC. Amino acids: CSARDLPSAGKQETQYF.

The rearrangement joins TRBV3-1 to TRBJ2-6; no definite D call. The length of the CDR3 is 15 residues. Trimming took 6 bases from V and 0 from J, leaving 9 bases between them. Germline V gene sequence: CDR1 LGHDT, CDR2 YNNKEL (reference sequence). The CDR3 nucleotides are TGTGCCAGCAGTCGCCTAGACTCTGGGGCCAACGTCCTGACTTTC. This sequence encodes CASSRLDSGANVLTF. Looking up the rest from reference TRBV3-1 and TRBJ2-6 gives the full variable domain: DTAVSQTPKYLVTQMGNDKSIKCEQNLGHDTMYWYKQDSKKFLKIMFSYNNKELIINETVPNRFSPKSPDKAHLNLHINSLELGDSAVYFCASSRLDSGANVLTFGAGSRLTVL.

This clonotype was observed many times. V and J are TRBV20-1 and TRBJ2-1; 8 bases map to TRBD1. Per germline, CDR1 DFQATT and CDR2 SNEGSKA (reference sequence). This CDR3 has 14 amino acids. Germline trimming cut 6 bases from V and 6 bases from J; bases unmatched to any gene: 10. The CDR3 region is CSAADSGGRNEQFF. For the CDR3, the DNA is TGCAGTGCGGCAGATTCAGGGGGCCGCAATGAGCAGTTCTTC.

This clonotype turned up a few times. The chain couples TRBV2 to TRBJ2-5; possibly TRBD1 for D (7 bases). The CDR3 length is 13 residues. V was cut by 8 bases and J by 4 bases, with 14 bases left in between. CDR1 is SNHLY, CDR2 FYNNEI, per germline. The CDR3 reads CASLVRGAETQYF. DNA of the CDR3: TGTGCCAGCCTGGTCAGGGGGGCAGAGACCCAGTACTTC.

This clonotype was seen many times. CDR3 DNA sequence: TGTGCCAGCAGTTTATTTAGCCTAGCGGGGCGCACAGATACGCAGTATTTT. This encodes CASSLFSLAGRTDTQYF. The gene calls are TRBV28 and TRBJ2-3, with TRBD2 identical over 9 bases. Unmatched junction bases numbered 6, after V lost 1 base and J lost 1 base. The germline CDR1 and CDR2 sequences are MDHEN and SYDVKM. The CDR3 extends over 17 amino acids. The full variable domain, in which reference TRBV28 and TRBJ2-3 provide the parts outside the CDR3, is DVKVTQSSRYLVKRTGEKVFLECVQDMDHENMFWYRQDPGLGLRLIYFSYDVKMKEKGDIPEGYSVSREKKERFSLILESASTNQTSMYLCASSLFSLAGRTDTQYFGPGTRLTVL.

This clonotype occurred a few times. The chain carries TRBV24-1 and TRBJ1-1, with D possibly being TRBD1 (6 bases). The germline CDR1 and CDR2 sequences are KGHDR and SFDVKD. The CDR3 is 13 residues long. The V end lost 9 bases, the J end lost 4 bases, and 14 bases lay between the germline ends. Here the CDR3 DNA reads TGTGCCACCTGGGGGGGCGCGGGCACTGAAGCTTTCTTT. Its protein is CATWGGAGTEAFF.

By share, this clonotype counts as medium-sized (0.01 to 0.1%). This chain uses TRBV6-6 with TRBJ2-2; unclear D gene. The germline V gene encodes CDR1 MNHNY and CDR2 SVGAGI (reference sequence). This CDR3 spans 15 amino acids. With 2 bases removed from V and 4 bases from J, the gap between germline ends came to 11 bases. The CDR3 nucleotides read TGTGCCAGCAGTTACAATCCGGTCCCCACCGGGGAGCTGTTTTTT. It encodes CASSYNPVPTGELFF.

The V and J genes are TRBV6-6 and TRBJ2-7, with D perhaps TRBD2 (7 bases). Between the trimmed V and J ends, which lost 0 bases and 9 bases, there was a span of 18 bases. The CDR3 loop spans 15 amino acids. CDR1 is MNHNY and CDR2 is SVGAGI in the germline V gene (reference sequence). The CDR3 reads CASSYSRSGGGRQYV. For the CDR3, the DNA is TGTGCCAGCAGTTACTCGAGATCGGGGGGCGGCAGGCAGTACGTC.

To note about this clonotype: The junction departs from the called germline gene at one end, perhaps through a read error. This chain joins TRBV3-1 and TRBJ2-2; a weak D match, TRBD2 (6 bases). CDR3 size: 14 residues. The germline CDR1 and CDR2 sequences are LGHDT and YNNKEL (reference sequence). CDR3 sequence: CASSSGGNTGELVF. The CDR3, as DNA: TGTGCCAGCAGCTCTGGGGGGAACACCGGGGAGCTGGTTTTT.

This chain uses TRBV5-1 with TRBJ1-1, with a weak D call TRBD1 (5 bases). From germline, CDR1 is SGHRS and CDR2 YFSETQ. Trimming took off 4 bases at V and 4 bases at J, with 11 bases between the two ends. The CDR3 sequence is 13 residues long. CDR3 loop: CASSAQGGTEAFF. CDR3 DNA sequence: TGCGCCAGCAGCGCTCAGGGAGGCACTGAAGCTTTCTTT. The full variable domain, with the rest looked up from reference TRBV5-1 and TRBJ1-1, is KAGVTQTPRYLIKTRGQQVTLSCSPISGHRSVSWYQQTPGQGLQFLFEYFSETQRNKGNFPGRFSGRQFSNSRSEMNVSTLELGDSALYLCASSAQGGTEAFFGQGTRLTVV.